Below, 21 T cell receptor beta chains from the same sample are listed, as sequenced in a study of blood T cells in healthy people across ages. It was with a sample-barcoded 5' primer and a J-beta primer mix that a second PCR of roughly 7 to 12 cycles was run. One entry per CDR3 protein results from TCRdb running MiXCR on the 5' RACE reads. The sample includes 630,000 or so distinct CDR3 sequences, less than 40% seen only once; the top ten take 15%. The source material was blood. The receptors originated from a woman older than 75 in good health.

V and J are TRBV7-8 and TRBJ2-1; D is perhaps TRBD1 or TRBD2 (5 bases each). Per germline, CDR1 SGHVS and CDR2 FQNEAQ. V was clipped by 5 bases and J by 7 bases, with 15 bases between them. The CDR3 runs 14 residues. For the CDR3, the DNA is TGTGCCAGCAGCCCGGGCGGGCAGGGTAATGAGCAGTTCTTC. It encodes CASSPGGQGNEQFF.

The sample holds many counts of this clonotype. The chain combines TRBV6-1 with TRBJ1-1, with D possibly TRBD1 on 6 matching bases. Trimming took 0 bases from V and 4 from J, leaving 9 bases between them. Germline CDR1 reads MNHNS; CDR2 reads SASEGT. The CDR3 is 14 amino acids. The CDR3 reads CASSEATGPTEAFF. The CDR3 DNA sequence: TGTGCCAGCAGTGAAGCCACAGGGCCCACTGAAGCTTTCTTT.

Ten or more counts support this clonotype. V and J are TRBV4-1 and TRBJ2-7, with no clear D. V lost 0 bases, J lost 2 bases, and 14 bases lay in between. Looked up from germline, CDR1 is MGHRA and CDR2 is YSYEKL. The CDR3 totals 16 residues. CDR3 in amino acids: CASSQDIAGTPYEQYF. The CDR3 DNA is TGCGCCAGCAGCCAAGATATAGCAGGCACTCCCTACGAGCAGTACTTC.

This clonotype was observed a few times. With a much larger clone just one base away, this may be a read error. V and J are TRBV21-1 and TRBJ2-3; TRBD1, the D gene given by the table, was not confirmed from the DNA. TRBV21-1 corresponds to a pseudogene. The CDR3 runs 16 residues. CDR3 loop: CARSKARQGDADTQYF. The CDR3 coding sequence is TGTGCCCGCAGCAAAGCTCGACAGGGAGACGCAGATACGCAGTATTTT.

This clonotype has ten or more counts. The chain employs TRBV5-5 and TRBJ2-3; either TRBD1 or TRBD2 may supply D (5 bases each). V lost 4 bases to trimming and J lost 6 bases, with 18 bases between them. CDR1 and CDR2 (germline): SGHKS, YYEKEE (reference sequence). The CDR3 runs 15 residues. The CDR3 nucleotides read TGTGCCAGCAGCAAACTCAGTTTGGGGACCGATACGCAGTATTTT. This sequence encodes CASSKLSLGTDTQYF.

The V and J genes are TRBV6-5 and TRBJ1-3, with D possibly being TRBD1 (5 bases). The length of the CDR3 is 14 residues. The V and J ends lost 6 bases and 7 bases respectively, with 16 bases between them. Germline loops: CDR1 MNHEY, CDR2 SVGAGI. The CDR3: CASRPLGVGNTIYF. Here the CDR3 DNA reads TGTGCCAGCAGACCCCTGGGGGTTGGGAACACCATATATTTT.

This clonotype showed up many times. As DNA, the CDR3 is TGTGCCTGGATCAGGGGCGACCACACCTACGAGCAGTACTTC. It translates to CAWIRGDHTYEQYF. The rearrangement uses TRBV30 and TRBJ2-7; D possibly corresponds to TRBD1 (6 bases). V was cut by 4 bases and J by 2 bases, with 15 bases left in between. CDR3 length: 14 amino acids. Germline V gene data show CDR1 as GTSNPN and CDR2 as SVGIG (reference sequence).

To note about this clonotype: A single base separates this from a much larger clone, so it may be a read error. The chain links TRBV5-1 to TRBJ2-7; possibly TRBD2 for D (6 bases). V lost 3 bases and J 4 bases, leaving 14 bases between the germline ends. CDR3 size: 14 residues. The germline V gene has CDR1 SGHRS and CDR2 YFSETQ. The DNA of the CDR3 is TGCGCCAGCAGCTGGATGGGGGGAGATTACGAGCAGTACTTC. Translation: CASSWMGGDYEQYF.

This clonotype has a count of ten or more. The CDR3 reads CASSYAGVAYNEQFF. The DNA for the CDR3 is TGTGCCAGCAGTTACGCGGGGGTGGCATACAATGAGCAGTTCTTC. The rearrangement links TRBV6-5 to TRBJ2-1, with 7 bases aligning to TRBD2. V was pared by 2 bases and J by 4 bases, with 5 bases of the junction left unmatched. This CDR3 comprises 15 residues. Germline CDR1 and CDR2: MNHEY and SVGAGI.

The table lists this clonotype with many counts. The chain links TRBV6-2 or TRBV6-3 to TRBJ2-5; 9 bases fit TRBD2. In germline, CDR1 is MNHEY, CDR2 SVGEGT. The trim removed 6 bases at V and 3 bases at J, leaving 8 bases unmatched. The CDR3 loop spans 15 amino acids. The CDR3 bases are TGTGCCAGCAGCTCATATAGCGGGGGTAAAGAGACCCAGTACTTC. This gives the protein CASSSYSGGKETQYF.

The J gene is TRBJ2-2, the V gene TRBV7-9, with D hard to call. Germline CDR1 and CDR2: SEHNR and FQNEAQ (reference sequence). The CDR3 covers 13 residues. Between the trimmed V and J ends, which lost 10 bases and 0 bases, there was a span of 9 bases. The CDR3 DNA reads as TGTGCCACTGCGAAGGCGAACACCGGGGAGCTGTTTTTT. Translation: CATAKANTGELFF.

Notes on this clonotype: Since a much larger clone is just one base distant, this may be a read error. The chain is built from TRBV5-1 and TRBJ2-1, with 7 bases identical to TRBD1. The J call may not be correct, given that the DNA end is closer to TRBJ2-7. Germline CDR1 and CDR2: SGHRS and YFSETQ. This CDR3 is built from 15 residues. CDR3 in amino acids: CASSSGQAGYNEQYF. CDR3 coding DNA: TGCGCCAGCAGCTCAGGACAGGCCGGGTACAATGAGCAGTACTTC.

The chain joins TRBV3-1 to TRBJ2-7, with D unclear. V lost 7 bases and J 6 bases, leaving 13 bases between the germline ends. This CDR3 is 12 amino acids long. CDR1 LGHDT and CDR2 YNNKEL come from the germline V gene (reference sequence). CDR3 bases: TGTGCCAGCACGAGTCCCCCCGGCGAGCAGTACTTC. It specifies CASTSPPGEQYF.

This clonotype was detected many times. The V and J genes are TRBV7-2 and TRBJ2-1, with 9 bases lining up with TRBD2. The V gene's germline CDR1 is SGHTA and CDR2 FQGNSA. The CDR3 extends over 15 amino acids. Trimming removed 3 bases from V and 4 bases from J; junction bases left unmatched: 4. DNA for the CDR3: TGTGCCAGCAGCTTTAGCGGGGGAAGATACAATGAGCAGTTCTTC. Its translation: CASSFSGGRYNEQFF.

This clonotype was seen repeatedly, ten times or more. The chain has TRBV7-2 and TRBJ2-7, with a tentative D call TRBD1 (6 bases). The V end lost 2 bases, the J end lost 2 bases, and 10 bases lay between the germline ends. CDR3 length: 14 residues. CDR1 is SGHTA and CDR2 is FQGNSA in the germline V gene. CDR3 protein: CASSLQQGPYEQYF. The CDR3 nucleotides read TGTGCCAGCAGCTTACAACAGGGCCCCTACGAGCAGTACTTC.

This clonotype was counted ten times or more. This chain links TRBV7-9 with TRBJ2-7; maybe TRBD2 (6 bases). V shed 5 bases and J shed 2 bases, with 16 bases lying between them. The CDR3 covers 15 residues. Germline CDR1 reads SEHNR; CDR2 reads FQNEAQ (reference sequence). The DNA of the CDR3 is TGTGCCAGCAGCGCCTCCGGAGGGGTGACCTACGAGCAGTACTTC. This sequence encodes CASSASGGVTYEQYF.

This clonotype was seen only a few times. V and J are TRBV5-1 and TRBJ2-6; TRBD1 matches 7 bases. V shed 0 bases and J 0 bases; nucleotides not matched to a gene: 6. CDR3 size: 18 residues. CDR1 SGHRS and CDR2 YFSETQ come from the germline V gene. CDR3 nucleotides: TGCGCCAGCAGCTTGGCCGGGACAGCCAGCTCTGGGGCCAACGTCCTGACTTTC. Amino acid sequence: CASSLAGTASSGANVLTF.

This clonotype appeared many times. A much larger clone differs by one base, so this may be a read error. The chain recombines TRBV12-3 or TRBV12-4 with TRBJ1-4; 9 bases are shared with TRBD1. The CDR3 length is 15 residues. In DNA, the CDR3 is TGTGCCAGCAGACCTACAGGGGGCGGGAGTGAAAAACGGTTTTTT. Protein product: CASRPTGGGSEKRFF.

V is TRBV6-1 and J is TRBJ1-1; D might be TRBD1 (5 bases). V was clipped by 6 bases and J by 1 base, with 12 bases between them. Germline V gene data show CDR1 as MNHNS and CDR2 as SASEGT. CDR3 length: 14 residues. This CDR3 reads CASRQDGSNTEAFF. The CDR3 DNA follows: TGTGCCAGCAGACAGGACGGGTCGAACACTGAAGCTTTCTTT.

This clonotype was detected ten times or more. The V call is TRBV6-5, the J call TRBJ2-7, with D perhaps matching TRBD2 (6 bases). Per germline, CDR1 MNHEY and CDR2 SVGAGI. The CDR3 has 13 residues. Trimming shortened V by 6 bases and J by 5 bases, and 14 bases separated the two germline ends. CDR3 DNA sequence: TGTGCCAGCAGGGGAGGCCGGTGGGACGAGCAGTACTTC. It yields the protein CASRGGRWDEQYF.

The chain couples TRBV7-9 to TRBJ2-4, with D tentatively TRBD1 (6 bases). With 6 bases removed from V and 4 bases from J, the gap between germline ends came to 13 bases. Germline V gene sequence: CDR1 SEHNR, CDR2 FQNEAQ (reference sequence). This CDR3 has 14 residues. The CDR3 loop is CASSSTGPKNIQYF. The CDR3 region has the DNA TGTGCCAGCAGTTCGACAGGACCGAAAAACATTCAGTACTTC.